These 12 T cell receptor beta chains share one sample of origin, sequenced in a study of radiotherapy plus CTLA-4 blockade in lung cancer. Clones were read by immunoSEQ multiplex PCR, and TCRdb kept only the in-frame ones, dropping some. In the table there are roughly 50,000 clones, roughly 88% of which are singletons. The starting material was peripheral blood, obtained from a patient treated with radiotherapy plus ipilimumab. All receptors come from a human donor with non-small cell lung cancer whose response to radiotherapy plus ipilimumab could not be evaluated.

V usage is TRBV9 and J usage is TRBJ1-4, with D possibly matching TRBD1 (5 bases). The germline CDR1 and CDR2 sequences are SGDLS and YYNGEE. V lost 0 bases, J lost 7 bases, and 16 bases lay in between. The CDR3 extends over 16 amino acids. The CDR3 sequence: CASSVGGALTGEKLFF. Here the CDR3 DNA reads TGTGCCAGCAGCGTAGGTGGGGCTTTAACAGGTGAAAAACTGTTTTTT.

This chain uses TRBV13 with TRBJ1-2; D possibly corresponds to TRBD1 (5 bases). There are 15 residues in the CDR3. Per the germline V gene, CDR1 is PRHDT and CDR2 is FYEKMQ (reference sequence). V was trimmed by 0 bases and J by 8 bases, leaving 16 bases between them. The CDR3, as DNA: TGTGCCAGCAGCTTAGGCCCCGGAACCGGGGGAGGCTACACCTTC. Translation gives CASSLGPGTGGGYTF.

This sequence joins TRBV25-1 and TRBJ1-2; D is undetermined. The CDR3 length is 18 residues. CDR1 is MGHDK and CDR2 is SYGVNS in the germline V gene. With 4 bases removed from V and 3 bases from J, the gap between germline ends came to 24 bases. The CDR3 loop is CASSGPGPGREPHYGYTF. The DNA of the CDR3 is TGTGCCAGCAGTGGGCCCGGACCGGGAAGGGAGCCTCACTATGGCTACACCTTC.

The chain joins TRBV5-1 to TRBJ2-3; D gene unclear. Per the germline V gene, CDR1 is SGHRS and CDR2 is YFSETQ. The germline V and J ends were trimmed by 0 bases and 4 bases, with 6 bases remaining between them. CDR3 length: 13 residues. Here the CDR3 DNA reads TGCGCCAGCAGCTTGGCCGGGTCAGATACGCAGTATTTT. Translation gives CASSLAGSDTQYF.

This chain joins TRBV11-2 and TRBJ2-2; weak D call: TRBD1 (6 bases). Germline V gene sequence: CDR1 SGHAT, CDR2 FQNNGV. Trimming shortened V by 3 bases and J by 5 bases, and 10 bases separated the two germline ends. This CDR3 is built from 14 residues. CDR3 region: CASSLLGGTGELFF. The DNA for the CDR3 is TGTGCCAGCAGCTTGCTAGGGGGTACCGGGGAGCTGTTTTTT.

V gene TRBV14 combines with J gene TRBJ2-3; TRBD2 is a possible D gene (6 bases). Germline V gene lookup returns CDR1 SGHDN and CDR2 FVKESK. V was shortened by 0 bases and J by 2 bases, with 15 bases between the two germline ends. The CDR3 totals 17 residues. The CDR3 spells CASSQEWLLDYTDTQYF. CDR3 sequence (DNA): TGTGCCAGCAGCCAAGAATGGCTACTGGACTACACAGATACGCAGTATTTT.

This chain joins TRBV10-3 and TRBJ2-7; 9 bases agree with TRBD1. Trimming cost V 10 bases and J 3 bases; bases outside gene matches: 4. Germline loops: CDR1 ENHRY, CDR2 SYGVKD. This CDR3 spans 12 amino acids. The CDR3 is CATTGQGYEQYF. The CDR3, as DNA: TGTGCCACGACGGGACAGGGCTACGAGCAGTACTTC.

V gene TRBV10-2 combines with J gene TRBJ2-2; TRBD2 matches at 9 bases. The CDR3 length is 16 residues. After removal of 8 bases from V and 10 bases from J, the junction contained 17 bases not matched to a gene. Germline loops: CDR1 WSHSY, CDR2 SAAADI. As DNA, the CDR3 is TGCGCCAGCGGCCGTGGCGGGGGGGCCAGAGGGGAGGAGCTGTTTTTT. Its protein product is CASGRGGGARGEELFF.

The V call is TRBV5-1, the J call TRBJ2-2, with D maybe TRBD2 (6 bases). Germline assignment: CDR1 SGHRS and CDR2 YFSETQ. The V and J ends lost 4 bases and 6 bases respectively, with 10 bases between them. The CDR3 extends over 13 amino acids. CDR3 DNA: TGCGCCAGCAGCCCGGCTAGCGCCGGGGAGCTGTTTTTT. It translates to CASSPASAGELFF.

This clone was seen a few times. The chain couples TRBV13 to TRBJ2-1; 14 bases match TRBD2. Germline loops: CDR1 PRHDT, CDR2 FYEKMQ (reference sequence). V shed 11 bases, J shed 9 bases, and the junction held 9 bases outside the gene matches. The CDR3 length is 14 residues. The CDR3 sequence is CAAGLAGGVGEQFF. In DNA form, the CDR3 reads TGTGCCGCCGGACTAGCGGGAGGAGTGGGTGAGCAGTTCTTC.

The chain has TRBV5-1 and TRBJ2-1; the D is unclear. Trimming pared 4 bases from V and 0 bases from J, leaving 8 bases between. The CDR3 contains 14 residues. From germline, CDR1 is SGHRS and CDR2 YFSETQ. The CDR3 region is CASSPASSYNEQFF. The CDR3 DNA reads as TGCGCCAGCAGCCCCGCGAGCTCCTACAATGAGCAGTTCTTC.

This rearrangement joins TRBV6-5 to TRBJ2-1; TRBD1 matches 9 bases. J gave up 7 bases and V 2 bases, and 6 bases lay outside the gene matches. The CDR3 has 15 residues. CDR1 MNHEY and CDR2 SVGAGI come from the germline V gene. The CDR3 coding sequence is TGTGCCAGCAGTTACAAGGGACAGGGTATGAATGAGCAGTTCTTC. Its translation: CASSYKGQGMNEQFF.